This TCR beta chain was identified in a study of T cell repertoires in cytomegalovirus infection. Regarding this clonotype: Its antigen is undetermined. A read error may be the cause here, since a much bigger clone is one base away.

From the reads, TCRdb called clonotypes with MiXCR, one entry per CDR3 protein. This table holds some 800,000 distinct CDR3 sequences, 30% to 35% found once. The CDR3 extends over 17 amino acids. The V gene lost 7 bases and the J gene lost 6 bases, with 25 bases spanning the gap. Germline-derived CDR1 and CDR2 are SGHAT and FQDESV (reference sequence). This TCR came from a human donor in good health (CMV status not recorded). Some clones in this sample may be carry-over from other donors' samples. The specimen was cultured CD8+ T cells from PBMCs, collected from culture after CMV antigen stimulation. This chain links TRBV11-1 with TRBJ2-1, with D perhaps matching TRBD1 (6 bases). The CDR3 DNA reads TGTGCCAGCACCCTCTTGGGGCTAGTGGGGGCCCGCAATGAGCAGTTCTTC. It specifies CASTLLGLVGARNEQFF.